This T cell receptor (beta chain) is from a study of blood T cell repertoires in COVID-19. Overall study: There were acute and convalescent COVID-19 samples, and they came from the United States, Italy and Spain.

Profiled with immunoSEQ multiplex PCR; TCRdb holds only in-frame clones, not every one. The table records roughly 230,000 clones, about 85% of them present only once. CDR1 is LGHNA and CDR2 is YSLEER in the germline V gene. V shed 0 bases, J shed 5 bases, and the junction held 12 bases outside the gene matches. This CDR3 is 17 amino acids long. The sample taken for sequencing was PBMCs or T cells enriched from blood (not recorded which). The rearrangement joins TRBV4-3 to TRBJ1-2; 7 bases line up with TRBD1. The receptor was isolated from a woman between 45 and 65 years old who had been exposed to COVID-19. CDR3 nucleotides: TGCGCCAGCAGCCAAGATCCTCGGGTAGGGACAGTTTATGGCTACACCTTC. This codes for CASSQDPRVGTVYGYTF.